The clone carrying this TCR beta chain was counted only a few times. Its antigen is as yet unknown. V was shortened by 0 bases and J by 6 bases, with 12 bases between the two germline ends. Germline V lookup: CDR1 LGHDT, CDR2 YNNKEL (reference sequence). The CDR3 spans 16 residues. This specimen belongs to a study of regulatory T cells in long-lasting Graves disease. The time point: newly diagnosed GD, antithyroid drugs for less than 3 months. Following extraction of RNA from PBMCs, that RNA was used to make the TCR library. The study, taken as a whole, reports: TRBV28, TRBJ1-2 and TRBJ2-5 were segments that persistent disease favored.

TCR beta libraries were built with iRepertoire HTBI primers and Arm-PCR of CDR3 regions. TCRdb called the multiplex PCR reads again in MiXCR, with one record for every CDR3 protein. The table has hundreds of thousands of distinct CDR3 sequences, around 16% seen once. This same sample was also taken into another study, of T cells in Graves' hyperthyroidism and ophthalmopathy.

V and J are TRBV3-1 and TRBJ1-6; D may be TRBD1 (5 bases). The sample consisted of peripheral blood mononuclear cells (PBMCs), taken at new diagnosis, from a patient treated with antithyroid drugs. This receptor was obtained from a woman aged 40-65 years with Graves disease. CDR3: CASSQDPLRGNSPLHF. DNA of the CDR3: TGTGCCAGCAGCCAAGATCCCCTTAGGGGTAATTCACCCCTCCACTTT.